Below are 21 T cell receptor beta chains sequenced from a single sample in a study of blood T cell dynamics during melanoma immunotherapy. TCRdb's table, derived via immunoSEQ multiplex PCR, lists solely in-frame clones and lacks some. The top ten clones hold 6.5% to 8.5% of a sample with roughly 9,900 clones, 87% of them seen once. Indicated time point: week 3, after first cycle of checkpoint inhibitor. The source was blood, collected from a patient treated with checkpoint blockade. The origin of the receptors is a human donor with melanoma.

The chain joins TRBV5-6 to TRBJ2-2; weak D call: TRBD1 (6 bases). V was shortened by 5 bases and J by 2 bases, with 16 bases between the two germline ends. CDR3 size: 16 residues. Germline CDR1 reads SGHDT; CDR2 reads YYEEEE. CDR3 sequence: CASSPAGAPNTGELFF. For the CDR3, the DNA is TGTGCCAGCAGTCCCGCAGGGGCGCCTAACACCGGGGAGCTGTTTTTT. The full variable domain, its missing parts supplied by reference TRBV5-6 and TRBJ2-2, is DAGVTQSPTHLIKTRGQQVTLRCSPKSGHDTVSWYQQALGQGPQFIFQYYEEEERQRGNFPDRFSGHQFPNYSSELNVNALLLGDSALYLCASSPAGAPNTGELFFGEGSRLTVL.

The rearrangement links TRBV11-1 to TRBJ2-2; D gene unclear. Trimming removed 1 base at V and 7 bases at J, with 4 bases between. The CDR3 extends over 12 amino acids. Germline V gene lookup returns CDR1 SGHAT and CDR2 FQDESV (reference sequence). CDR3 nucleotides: TGTGCCAGCAGCTTAGTGCTCGGGGAGCTGTTTTTT. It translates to CASSLVLGELFF.

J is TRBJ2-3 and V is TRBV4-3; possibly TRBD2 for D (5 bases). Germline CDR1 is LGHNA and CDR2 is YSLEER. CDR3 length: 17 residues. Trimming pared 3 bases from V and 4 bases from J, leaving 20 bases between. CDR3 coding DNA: TGCGCCAGCAGCCAGGACCCCGCCAGCGGTGGGGCAGATACGCAGTATTTT. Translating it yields CASSQDPASGGADTQYF.

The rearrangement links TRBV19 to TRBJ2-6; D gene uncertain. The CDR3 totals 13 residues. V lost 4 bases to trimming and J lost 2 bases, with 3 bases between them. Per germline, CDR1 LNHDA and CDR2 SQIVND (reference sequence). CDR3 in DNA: TGTGCCAGTAGTAAGGCTGGGGCCAACGTCCTGACTTTC. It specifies CASSKAGANVLTF.

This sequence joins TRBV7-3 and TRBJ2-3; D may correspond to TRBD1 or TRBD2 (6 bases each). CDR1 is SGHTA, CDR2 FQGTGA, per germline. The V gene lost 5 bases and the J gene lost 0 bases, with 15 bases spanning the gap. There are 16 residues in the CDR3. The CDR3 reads CASSPLGGQSTDTQYF. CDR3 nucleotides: TGTGCCAGCAGCCCCCTGGGGGGACAAAGCACAGATACGCAGTATTTT.

CDR3 in amino acids: CASRREGETQYF. The CDR3 DNA is TGTGCCAGTAGAAGGGAGGGGGAGACCCAGTACTTC. The chain has TRBV19 and TRBJ2-5; TRBD2 aligns across 7 bases. V shed 6 bases, J shed 5 bases, and the junction held 3 bases outside the gene matches. Germline V gene sequence: CDR1 LNHDA, CDR2 SQIVND (reference sequence). The CDR3 has 12 residues.

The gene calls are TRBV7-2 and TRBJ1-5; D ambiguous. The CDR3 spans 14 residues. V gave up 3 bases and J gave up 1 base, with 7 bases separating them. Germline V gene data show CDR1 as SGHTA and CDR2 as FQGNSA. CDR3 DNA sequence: TGTGCCAGCAGCTTTCAAAGGAGCAATCAGCCCCAGCATTTT. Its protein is CASSFQRSNQPQHF.

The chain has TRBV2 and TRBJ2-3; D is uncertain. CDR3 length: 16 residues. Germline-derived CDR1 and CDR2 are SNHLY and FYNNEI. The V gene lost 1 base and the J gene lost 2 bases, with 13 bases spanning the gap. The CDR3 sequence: CASSEGISHSTDTQYF. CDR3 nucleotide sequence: TGTGCCAGCAGTGAAGGTATAAGCCACTCCACAGATACGCAGTATTTT.

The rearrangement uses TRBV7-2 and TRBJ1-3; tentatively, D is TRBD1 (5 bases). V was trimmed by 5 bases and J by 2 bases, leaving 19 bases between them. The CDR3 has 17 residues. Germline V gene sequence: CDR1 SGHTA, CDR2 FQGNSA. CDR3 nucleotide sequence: TGTGCCAGCAGCACGTTAGGGGTTGTGGCGACTGGAAACACCATATATTTT. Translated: CASSTLGVVATGNTIYF.

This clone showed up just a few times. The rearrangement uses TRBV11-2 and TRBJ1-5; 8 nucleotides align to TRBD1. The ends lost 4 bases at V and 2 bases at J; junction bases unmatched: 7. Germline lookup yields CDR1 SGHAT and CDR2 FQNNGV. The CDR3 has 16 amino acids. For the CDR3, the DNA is TGTGCCAGCAGCTCCCTCCCGGGACAGGGCAATCAGCCCCAGCATTTT. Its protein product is CASSSLPGQGNQPQHF.

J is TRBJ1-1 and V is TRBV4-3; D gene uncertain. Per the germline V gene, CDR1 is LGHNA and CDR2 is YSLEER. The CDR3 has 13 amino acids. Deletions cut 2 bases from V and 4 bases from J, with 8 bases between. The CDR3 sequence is CASSQFISTEAFF. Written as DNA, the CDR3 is TGCGCCAGCAGCCAATTCATAAGCACTGAAGCTTTCTTT.

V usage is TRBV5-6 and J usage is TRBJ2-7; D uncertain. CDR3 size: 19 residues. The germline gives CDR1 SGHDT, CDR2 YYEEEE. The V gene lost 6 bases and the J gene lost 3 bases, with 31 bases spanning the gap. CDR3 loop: CASNPATPTTDSLNYEQYF. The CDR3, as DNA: TGTGCCAGCAACCCTGCCACCCCTACGACCGACTCCCTGAACTACGAGCAGTACTTC.

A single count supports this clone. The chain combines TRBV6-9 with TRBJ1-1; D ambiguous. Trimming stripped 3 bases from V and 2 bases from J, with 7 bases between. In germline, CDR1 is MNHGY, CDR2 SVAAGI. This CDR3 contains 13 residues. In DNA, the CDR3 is TGTGCCAGCAGTTACTCGAAAAACACTGAAGCTTTCTTT. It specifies CASSYSKNTEAFF.

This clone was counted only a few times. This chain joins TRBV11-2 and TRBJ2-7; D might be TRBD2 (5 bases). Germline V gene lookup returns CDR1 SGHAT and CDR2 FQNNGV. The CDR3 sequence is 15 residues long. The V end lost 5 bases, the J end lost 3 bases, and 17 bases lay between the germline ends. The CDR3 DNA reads TGTGCCAGCAGCCTTTACCCGAGCGGAGACTACGAGCAGTACGTC. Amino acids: CASSLYPSGDYEQYV.

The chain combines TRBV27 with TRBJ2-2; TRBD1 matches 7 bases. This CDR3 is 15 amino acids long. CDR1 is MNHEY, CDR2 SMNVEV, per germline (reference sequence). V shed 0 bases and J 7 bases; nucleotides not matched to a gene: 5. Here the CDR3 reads CASSLSVGGGGELFF. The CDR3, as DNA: TGTGCCAGCAGTTTATCGGTAGGGGGCGGCGGGGAGCTGTTTTTT.

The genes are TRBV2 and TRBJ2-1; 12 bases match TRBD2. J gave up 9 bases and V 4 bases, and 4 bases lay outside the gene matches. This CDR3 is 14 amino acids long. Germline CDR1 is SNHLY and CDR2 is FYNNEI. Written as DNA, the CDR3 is TGTGCCAGCAGTGCGACTAGCGGGGGAGGTGAGCAGTTCTTC. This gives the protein CASSATSGGGEQFF.

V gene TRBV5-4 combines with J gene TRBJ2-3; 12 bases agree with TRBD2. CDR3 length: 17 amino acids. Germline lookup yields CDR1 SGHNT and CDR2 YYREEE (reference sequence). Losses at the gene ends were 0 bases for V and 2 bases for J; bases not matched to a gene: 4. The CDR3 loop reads CASSLELAGGLTDTQYF. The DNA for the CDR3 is TGTGCCAGCAGCTTGGAACTAGCGGGGGGACTCACAGATACGCAGTATTTT.

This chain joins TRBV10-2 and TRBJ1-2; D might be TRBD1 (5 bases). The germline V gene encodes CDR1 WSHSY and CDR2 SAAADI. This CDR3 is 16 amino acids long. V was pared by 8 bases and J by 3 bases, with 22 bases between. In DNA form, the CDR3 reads TGCGCCAGCGACCCAAGCGGGGGACGCACCCACTATGGCTACACCTTC. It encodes CASDPSGGRTHYGYTF.

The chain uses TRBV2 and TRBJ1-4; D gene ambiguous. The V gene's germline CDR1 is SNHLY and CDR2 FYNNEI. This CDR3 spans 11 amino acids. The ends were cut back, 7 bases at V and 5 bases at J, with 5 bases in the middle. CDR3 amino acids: CASKGNEKLFF. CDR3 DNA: TGTGCCAGCAAGGGCAATGAAAAACTGTTTTTT.

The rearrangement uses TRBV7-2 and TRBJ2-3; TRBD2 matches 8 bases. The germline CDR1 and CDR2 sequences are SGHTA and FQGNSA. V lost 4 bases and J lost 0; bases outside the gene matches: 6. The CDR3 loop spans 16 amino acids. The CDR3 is CASSSPRGGSTDTQYF. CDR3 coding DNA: TGTGCCAGCAGCTCCCCTCGCGGGGGGAGCACAGATACGCAGTATTTT.

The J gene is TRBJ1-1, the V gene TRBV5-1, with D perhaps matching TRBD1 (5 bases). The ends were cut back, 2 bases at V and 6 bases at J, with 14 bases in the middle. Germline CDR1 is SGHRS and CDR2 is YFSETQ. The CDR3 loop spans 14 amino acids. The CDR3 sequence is CASSFGGKSAEAFF. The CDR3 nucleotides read TGCGCCAGCAGCTTTGGGGGGAAGTCGGCTGAAGCTTTCTTT.